A single sample is the source of the 7 T cell receptor beta chains below, sequenced in a study of T cells in localized non-small cell lung cancer. Measured with immunoSEQ multiplex PCR; TCRdb has only the in-frame clones, and not every one. Of roughly 34,000 clones listed, just over 85% are singletons. Sequenced here: peripheral blood, sampled before any cancer treatment. The receptor source for this set is a male donor at least 60 years old with stage III lung adenocarcinoma.

The J gene is TRBJ2-2, the V gene TRBV5-1; 7 bases are a match to TRBD1. The V gene's germline CDR1 is SGHRS and CDR2 YFSETQ. V lost 1 base and J lost 2; bases outside the gene matches: 2. The CDR3 consists of 15 residues. The CDR3 nucleotides are TGCGCCAGCAGCTTGAGGGACAGTAACACCGGGGAGCTGTTTTTT. This encodes CASSLRDSNTGELFF.

The chain employs TRBV4-1 and TRBJ2-5; TRBD2 aligns across 11 bases. The CDR3 has 16 amino acids. The V segment lost 4 bases and the J segment 3 bases; nucleotides outside the gene matches: 7. Germline V CDR1 and CDR2: MGHRA, YSYEKL. CDR3 in DNA: TGCGCCAGCAGCCTCCCGACTAGCGGGGATAAAGAGACCCAGTACTTC. Its protein product is CASSLPTSGDKETQYF.

This clone was observed a few times. This chain joins TRBV6-5 and TRBJ2-5, with D possibly TRBD1 on 7 matching bases. The V end was cut by 4 bases, the J end by 3 bases, with 15 bases between. Germline V gene lookup returns CDR1 MNHEY and CDR2 SVGAGI. The CDR3 runs to 15 residues. The CDR3 protein is CASSFHSRGEETQYF. The CDR3 DNA is TGTGCCAGCAGTTTCCATTCCAGGGGGGAAGAGACCCAGTACTTC.

This chain joins TRBV4-2 and TRBJ2-2, with D maybe TRBD1 (5 bases). The CDR3 runs to 16 residues. Trimming left V 4 bases short and J 4 bases short, with 16 bases between. The germline V gene encodes CDR1 LGHNA and CDR2 YNFKEQ. CDR3 nucleotides: TGTGCCAGCAGCCGCCAAGTCGACAGATCCACCGGGGAGCTGTTTTTT. The encoded protein is CASSRQVDRSTGELFF.

This clone showed up just a few times. The chain employs TRBV2 and TRBJ1-2; a possible D gene is TRBD1 (5 bases). The CDR3 is 13 amino acids. Trimming left V 3 bases short and J 3 bases short, with 8 bases between. Germline loops: CDR1 SNHLY, CDR2 FYNNEI. This CDR3 reads CASSEGTDYGYTF. The CDR3 DNA sequence: TGTGCCAGCAGTGAGGGGACCGACTATGGCTACACCTTC.

V is TRBV2 and J is TRBJ1-4, with TRBD1 identical over 8 bases. Trimming cost V 6 bases and J 3 bases; bases outside gene matches: 6. The CDR3 is made up of 15 amino acids. Per germline, CDR1 SNHLY and CDR2 FYNNEI. Here the CDR3 reads CASRDRAVANEKLFF. As DNA, the CDR3 is TGTGCCAGCAGGGACAGGGCCGTTGCTAATGAAAAACTGTTTTTT.

The chain recombines TRBV30 with TRBJ2-7; unclear D gene. This CDR3 comprises 11 residues. Germline assignment: CDR1 GTSNPN and CDR2 SVGIG (reference sequence). V lost 7 bases to trimming and J lost 4 bases, with 11 bases between them. The CDR3 region is CASDVGYEQYF. DNA of the CDR3: TGTGCCTCGGACGTAGGATACGAGCAGTACTTC. Looking up the rest from reference TRBV30 and TRBJ2-7 gives the full variable domain: SQTIHQWPATLVQPVGSPLSLECTVEGTSNPNLYWYRQAAGRGLQLLFYSVGIGQISSEVPQNLSASRPQDRQFILSSKKLLLSDSGFYLCASDVGYEQYFGPGTRLTVT.